The TCR beta chain described here comes from a study of T-cell memory formation after mild COVID-19. Study-wide points: Chiefly within CM and EM were the contracting CD4+ clones; CD8+ ones were within EMRA. Memory from before infection featured some responding clones, which suggests cross-reactive memory joined.

5'RACE, which relied on constant-segment primers, yielded TCR alpha and TCR beta cDNA libraries carrying sample barcodes and UMIs. MiXCR, run by TCRdb on the 5' RACE reads, gives a single entry per CDR3 protein. The profile shows approximately 98,000 distinct CDR3 sequences, roughly a sixth of them singletons. Between the trimmed V and J ends, which lost 6 bases and 5 bases, there was a span of 7 bases. This CDR3 is built from 11 residues. Points on this clonotype: Its antigen remains unidentified.

The chain carries TRBV12-3 or TRBV12-4 and TRBJ2-5; D not certain. The sequence was collected from a man aged 18 to 29 who had mild COVID-19 (a few samples of this study predate the infection). Cell type and time point are not known. Material for sequencing was PBMCs or a T cell subset sorted from them (not recorded which). The CDR3 loop reads CASSDMETQYF. The CDR3 DNA sequence: TGTGCCAGCAGCGATATGGAGACCCAGTACTTC.